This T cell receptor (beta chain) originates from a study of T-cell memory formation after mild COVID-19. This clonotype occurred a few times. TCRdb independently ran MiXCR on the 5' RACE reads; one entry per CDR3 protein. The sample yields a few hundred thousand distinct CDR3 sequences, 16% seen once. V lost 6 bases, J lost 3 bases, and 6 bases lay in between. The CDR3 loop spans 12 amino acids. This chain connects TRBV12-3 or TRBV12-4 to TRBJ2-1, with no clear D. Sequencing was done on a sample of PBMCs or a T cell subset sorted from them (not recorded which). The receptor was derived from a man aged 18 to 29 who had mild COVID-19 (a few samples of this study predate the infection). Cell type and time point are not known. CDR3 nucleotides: TGTGCCAGCAGCGTCATCTACAATGAGCAGTTCTTC. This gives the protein CASSVIYNEQFF.